This is a list of T cell receptor beta chains from one sample in a study of CD8+CD57+ T cells in acquired aplastic anemia. TCRdb reprocessed the reads with MiXCR, giving one entry per CDR3 protein. This sample has 150,000 to 200,000 distinct CDR3 sequences, with around 66% found just once. The sample was sorted CD4+, CD8+, or CD8+CD57+ T cells (not recorded which) from PBMCs. These TCRs come from a human donor with severe aplastic anemia or a healthy control (not recorded which). Both conserved end residues are part of each CDR3. D genes are given only for firm matches. Size is stated for part of the rows, as once, few or many counts, or as a class when the clone is expanded.

V	size	J	D	CDR3	DNA
TRBV5-1	NA	TRBJ1-1	TRBD1	CASSPIPTGQVPNTEAFF	TGTGCCAGCAGCCCAATTCCAACGGGACAGGTCCCAAACACTGAAGCTTTCTTT
TRBV20-1	NA	TRBJ2-7	NA	CSAKGRVYEQYF	TGCAGTGCCAAAGGGCGGGTCTACGAGCAGTACTTC
TRBV20-1	NA	TRBJ2-5	NA	CSARDVTVQETQYF	TGCAGTGCTAGGGACGTGACGGTCCAAGAGACCCAGTACTTC
TRBV7-9	NA	TRBJ1-5	TRBD1	CASSLYLGQGKVGGNQPQHF	TGTGCCAGCAGCTTGTACCTAGGACAGGGGAAGGTGGGGGGCAATCAGCCCCAGCATTTT
TRBV11-2	NA	TRBJ1-2	TRBD1	CASSPGQGYYGYTF	TGTGCCAGCAGCCCCGGACAGGGCTACTATGGCTACACCTTC
TRBV7-9	few	TRBJ2-2	NA	CASTGWATETQYFGELFF	NA
TRBV7-2	NA	TRBJ1-5	NA	CASSLKSGNQPQHF	TGTGCCAGCAGCTTAAAGTCAGGTAATCAGCCCCAGCATTTT
TRBV7-8	NA	TRBJ2-1	NA	CASTSGTRSYNEQFF	TGTGCCAGCACCAGCGGGACACGGTCCTACAATGAGCAGTTCTTC
TRBV2	NA	TRBJ1-6	NA	CASSQTRGLINSPLHF	TGTGCCAGCAGCCAAACCCGGGGATTGATTAATTCACCCCTCCACTTT
TRBV29-1	NA	TRBJ2-7	NA	CSVDRGRGSYEQYF	TGCAGCGTTGACCGGGGCCGGGGCTCCTACGAGCAGTACTTC
TRBV20-1	NA	TRBJ2-5	NA	CSAIGPGLTPETQYF	TGCAGTGCCATCGGACCGGGATTAACTCCAGAGACCCAGTACTTC
TRBV9	NA	TRBJ1-1	TRBD1	CASSGWTGESEAFF	TGTGCCAGCAGCGGATGGACAGGGGAGAGTGAAGCTTTCTTT
TRBV5-1	few	TRBJ1-2	TRBD1	CASSLDLDRVGYTF	TGCGCCAGCAGCTTGGACCTAGACAGGGTTGGCTACACCTTC
TRBV7-2	NA	TRBJ2-2	NA	CASSLEPNTGELFF	TGTGCCAGCAGCTTAGAGCCGAACACCGGGGAGCTGTTTTTT
TRBV7-3	NA	TRBJ2-2	NA	CAGSRTPRTVAGELFF	TGTGCCGGCAGTCGAACTCCTCGGACAGTGGCCGGGGAGCTGTTTTTT
TRBV6-1	NA	TRBJ2-2	TRBD1	CASSEGQGWNTGELFF	TGTGCCAGCAGTGAAGGACAGGGATGGAACACCGGGGAGCTGTTTTTT
TRBV9	NA	TRBJ1-1	NA	CASSVGPTNTEAFF	TGTGCCAGCAGCGTAGGACCGACGAACACTGAAGCTTTCTTT
TRBV14	few	TRBJ2-3	TRBD1	CASSLQRGRGTDTQYF	TGTGCCAGCAGCCTTCAACGGGGCAGGGGGACAGATACGCAGTATTTT
TRBV7-9	NA	TRBJ1-2	TRBD1	CASTARQGASSYGYTF	TGTGCCAGCACCGCCAGACAGGGGGCGTCAAGCTATGGCTACACCTTC
TRBV20-1	NA	TRBJ1-5	NA	CSARAAYSNQPQHF	TGCAGTGCTAGAGCAGCCTATAGCAATCAGCCCCAGCATTTT
TRBV5-6	many	TRBJ1-1	NA	CASSSQGYTEAFF	TGTGCCAGCAGCTCTCAGGGGTACACTGAAGCTTTCTTT
TRBV27	many	TRBJ2-7	TRBD1	CASSITGGIGEQYF	TGTGCCAGCAGTATCACAGGGGGTATCGGCGAGCAGTACTTC
TRBV4-1	many	TRBJ1-2	NA	CASSQGAGDTYGYTF	TGCGCCAGCAGCCAAGGGGCAGGTGATACCTATGGCTACACCTTC
TRBV20-1	NA	TRBJ2-7	TRBD1	CSASRTGGGEQYF	TGCAGTGCTAGTAGGACAGGGGGCGGCGAGCAGTACTTC
TRBV20-1	NA	TRBJ2-7	TRBD1	CSAQRRQGAGEQYF	TGCAGTGCCCAACGTCGGCAGGGGGCGGGGGAGCAGTACTTC
TRBV25-1	NA	TRBJ2-2	TRBD2	CASSDRSGRTYGELFF	TGTGCCAGCAGTGACCGTAGCGGGAGAACCTACGGGGAGCTGTTTTTT
TRBV9	NA	TRBJ1-1	TRBD1	CASSVKRDREAFF	TGTGCCAGCAGCGTAAAGCGGGACAGGGAAGCTTTCTTT
TRBV5-8	NA	TRBJ2-7	NA	CASSGTPLAEQYF	TGTGCCAGCAGCGGGACACCCCTCGCCGAGCAGTACTTC
TRBV2	NA	TRBJ2-7	NA	CASSEVTPYEQYF	TGTGCCAGCAGTGAGGTGACGCCGTACGAGCAGTACTTC
TRBV20-1	NA	TRBJ2-7	TRBD1	CSAGTAYEQYF	TGCAGTGCCGGGACAGCCTACGAGCAGTACTTC
TRBV12-3/TRBV12-4	NA	TRBJ2-3	NA	CASRGDSTDTQYF	TGTGCCAGCAGGGGGGACAGCACAGATACGCAGTATTTT
TRBV7-8	NA	TRBJ2-7	NA	CASSLVVETGIGTYEQYF	TGTGCCAGCAGCTTAGTAGTCGAGACCGGCATTGGTACCTACGAGCAGTACTTC
TRBV10-3	few	TRBJ1-2	NA	CAISESVSVSRENGYTF	TGTGCCATCAGTGAGTCTGTCTCGGTCTCGAGAGAAAATGGCTACACCTTC
TRBV2	once	TRBJ2-1	NA	CASSSGRYYNEQFF	TGTGCCAGCAGTTCAGGCAGATACTACAATGAGCAGTTCTTC
TRBV7-9	NA	TRBJ2-1	TRBD1	CASSTRPGQGRNEQFF	TGTGCCAGCAGCACAAGGCCGGGACAGGGGCGCAATGAGCAGTTCTTC
TRBV3-1	many	TRBJ2-7	TRBD1	CASSQGDRGDYEQYF	TGTGCCAGCAGCCAAGGGGACAGGGGAGATTACGAGCAGTACTTC
TRBV15	NA	TRBJ2-7	NA	CATSREDSYEQYF	TGTGCCACCAGCAGAGAGGACTCCTACGAGCAGTACTTC
TRBV5-6	many	TRBJ2-7	NA	CASSLGQNLREQYF	TGTGCCAGCAGCTTGGGGCAGAACCTTCGCGAGCAGTACTTC
TRBV29-1	NA	TRBJ2-7	NA	CSLEVFYEQYF	TGCAGCTTGGAGGTCTTCTACGAGCAGTACTTC
TRBV5-1	NA	TRBJ2-7	TRBD1	CASSYGTGVYEQYF	TGCGCCAGCAGCTACGGGACAGGTGTCTACGAGCAGTACTTC
TRBV15	NA	TRBJ2-7	NA	CATSGRGTSYEQYF	TGTGCCACCAGCGGCCGAGGCACATCATACGAGCAGTACTTC
TRBV25-1	once	TRBJ2-1	NA	CATIWGNEQFF	TGTGCCACCATATGGGGGAATGAGCAGTTCTTC
TRBV2	NA	TRBJ2-1	TRBD2	CASTGGTSGGGPNEQFF	TGTGCCAGCACTGGGGGGACTAGCGGGGGGGGACCCAATGAGCAGTTCTTC
TRBV15	NA	TRBJ2-7	TRBD2	CATSSSLAGALGYEQYF	TGTGCCACCAGCAGTTCCCTAGCGGGGGCCCTTGGCTACGAGCAGTACTTC
TRBV29-1	NA	TRBJ1-2	TRBD1	CSVPPTGRNYGYTF	TGCAGCGTTCCTCCGACAGGGCGAAACTATGGCTACACCTTC
TRBV7-9	NA	TRBJ2-7	NA	CASSSSPREPAYEQYF	TGTGCCAGCAGCTCGTCACCCAGGGAGCCGGCCTACGAGCAGTACTTC